The 11 T cell receptor beta chains reported below all come from one sample, sequenced in a study of metastatic and nonmetastatic thyroid tumors. Through MiXCR, TCRdb re-clonotyped the PCR reads. The sample yields around 15,000 clones, about 29% seen once. Ahead of thyroid surgery, no patient had received treatment of any kind. The specimen sequenced was blood. Receptor source: a female donor with papillary thyroid cancer or a benign thyroid nodule (not recorded which). Some clones in this sample may be carry-over from other donors' samples.

The chain is built from TRBV7-3 and TRBJ2-1; 7 bases line up with TRBD2. The V gene's germline CDR1 is SGHTA and CDR2 FQGTGA. Losses at the gene ends were 2 bases for V and 4 bases for J; bases not matched to a gene: 5. There are 15 residues in the CDR3. CDR3 DNA sequence: TGTGCCAGCAGCTTACGTATTAGCGGGTACAATGAGCAGTTCTTC. Protein product: CASSLRISGYNEQFF.

The chain has TRBV7-2 and TRBJ2-7; 9 bases fit TRBD2. Germline CDR1 SGHTA, CDR2 FQGNSA. The CDR3 runs 14 residues. Trimming removed 5 bases from V and 7 bases from J; junction bases left unmatched: 9. CDR3 in amino acids: CASSPVGLAGEQYF. CDR3 sequence (DNA): TGTGCCAGCAGCCCAGTTGGGCTAGCGGGGGAGCAGTACTTC. The full variable domain, in which reference TRBV7-2 and TRBJ2-7 provide the parts outside the CDR3, is GAGVSQSPSNKVTEKGKDVELRCDPISGHTALYWYRQSLGQGLEFLIYFQGNSAPDKSGLPSDRFSAERTGGSVSTLTIQRTQQEDSAVYLCASSPVGLAGEQYFGPGTRLTVT.

Only a few counts were recorded for this clone. An end of the junction differs from the germline gene, which may be a read error. The rearrangement uses TRBV27 and TRBJ2-7, with TRBD1 matching 8 bases. This CDR3 comprises 13 residues. CDR1 and CDR2 (germline): MNHEY, SMNVEV (reference sequence). The CDR3: CASRMGQEGDQYF. DNA for the CDR3: TGCGCCAGCAGGATGGGACAGGAGGGTGATCAGTATTTC.

By share, this clone counts as medium-sized. This chain joins TRBV6-2 or TRBV6-3 and TRBJ1-2, with D tentatively TRBD1 (6 bases). The CDR3 covers 14 residues. Germline V gene data show CDR1 as MNHEY and CDR2 as SVGEGT. Trimming shortened V by 4 bases and J by 0 bases, and 9 bases separated the two germline ends. The CDR3 region has the DNA TGTGCCAGCAGTTCGAGGACAGCTAACTATGGCTACACCTTC. This codes for CASSSRTANYGYTF.

Judged by abundance, this clone is medium-sized. The chain uses TRBV24-1 and TRBJ2-1; 12 bases are a match to TRBD2. This CDR3 is 16 amino acids long. Germline CDR1 is KGHDR and CDR2 is SFDVKD. V shed 4 bases, J shed 10 bases, and the junction held 10 bases outside the gene matches. This CDR3 reads CATSDPTSGSGGEQFF. The CDR3 DNA reads as TGTGCCACCAGTGACCCGACTAGCGGGAGTGGTGGAGAGCAGTTCTTC.

To note about this clone: At one of its ends the junction is not consistent with the germline gene, which may arise from a read error. CDR3 sequence (DNA): TGTGCCAGTAGTACGCGAACAGTTACGCAGTATTTT. Translation gives CASSTRTVTQYF. The gene calls are TRBV19 and TRBJ2-3; D is unclear. CDR1 LNHDA and CDR2 SQIVND come from the germline V gene (reference sequence). This CDR3 comprises 12 residues.

In this sample, this clone turned up many times. The rearrangement uses TRBV7-6 and TRBJ2-5; D remains ambiguous. The CDR3 is made up of 11 amino acids. The V gene's germline CDR1 is SGHVS and CDR2 FNYEAQ. The V and J ends lost 4 bases and 2 bases respectively, with 2 bases between them. In nucleotides, the CDR3 is TGTGCCAGCAGCTCTCAAGAGACCCAGTACTTC. As protein: CASSSQETQYF.

This clone is classed as medium-sized (0.01 to 0.1%). The rearrangement links TRBV7-2 to TRBJ1-5, with D unresolved. The CDR3 is 15 amino acids. Per germline, CDR1 SGHTA and CDR2 FQGNSA. The V end lost 6 bases, the J end lost 4 bases, and 16 bases lay between the germline ends. The CDR3: CASRSSGSSNQPQHF. DNA of the CDR3: TGTGCCAGCAGATCGTCCGGGAGTTCTAATCAGCCCCAGCATTTT.

The V call is TRBV5-1, the J call TRBJ1-6; D perhaps matches TRBD1 (5 bases). Germline CDR1 SGHRS, CDR2 YFSETQ. The CDR3 covers 16 residues. V was pared by 0 bases and J by 8 bases, with 15 bases between. DNA of the CDR3: TGCGCCAGCAGCTTGGCCGGGGGTCGGGGGTATTCACCCCTCCACTTT. Protein product: CASSLAGGRGYSPLHF.

This clone was observed at least ten times. The chain uses TRBV18 and TRBJ2-5; no firm D call. With 5 bases removed from V and 5 bases from J, the gap between germline ends came to 6 bases. The CDR3 is made up of 11 amino acids. Germline V gene lookup returns CDR1 KGHSH and CDR2 LQKENI. The CDR3 coding sequence is TGTGCCAGCTCAAGGCAGGAGACCCAGTACTTC. Translated: CASSRQETQYF.

This clone was observed a few times. The rearrangement links TRBV29-1 to TRBJ2-3; 9 positions agree with TRBD2. With V trimmed by 0 bases and J by 6 bases, 10 bases remained unmatched. The CDR3 covers 16 residues. CDR1 and CDR2 from the germline V gene are SQVTM and ANQGSEA. This CDR3 is CSVEDHLAGVVDTQYF. The CDR3, as DNA: TGCAGCGTTGAAGATCATTTAGCGGGAGTCGTGGATACGCAGTATTTT.